A selection of T cell receptor beta chains follows, all from one sample in a study of cytomegalovirus exposure and HLA in healthy donors. The protocol was immunoSEQ multiplex PCR, while the TCRdb copy is restricted to in-frame clones and leaves out a portion. The repertoire has about 120,000 clones, over 65% of them found once; the top ten carry about 3%. The sample was PBMCs. These receptors all stem from a woman between 40 and 55 years old in good health and CMV-seropositive. Each CDR3 is given with its conserved first and last residue. Each record gives: V gene, D gene, J gene, clone size, CDR3 DNA, CDR3 protein. The D gene is left open where the match is weak. Rows may omit the clone size; those that give it use once, few, many or a size class.

TRBV10-3,.,TRBJ1-1,.,TGTGCCATCAGTGGTTCAGGTGGCAGGGGCACTGAAGCTTTCTTT,CAISGSGGRGTEAFF
TRBV5-4,.,TRBJ2-3,.,TGTGCCAGCCCCCTGTGTCGGTATTTT,CASPLCRYF
TRBV30,.,TRBJ2-7,few,TGTGCCTGGAGTGTCCAGTCCTACGAGCAGTACTTC,CAWSVQSYEQYF
TRBV7-2,TRBD1,TRBJ1-2,.,TGTGCCAGCAGCCGACGGACAGGGGGTAACTATGGCTACACCTTC,CASSRRTGGNYGYTF
TRBV6-5,.,TRBJ1-1,.,TGTGCCAGCAGTTACTCGGGCAGGGCCAACACTGAAGCTTTCTTT,CASSYSGRANTEAFF
TRBV11-2,TRBD2,TRBJ2-7,.,TGTGCCAGCAGATCCCAGCCGGGAGGGCCGGGGGAGCAGTACTTC,CASRSQPGGPGEQYF
TRBV7-2,TRBD2,TRBJ2-3,.,TGTGCCAGCAGCGAGAGCGGGGGGGCGTATACGCAGTATTTT,CASSESGGAYTQYF
TRBV7-8,TRBD2,TRBJ2-5,.,TGTGCCAGCAGCTTCGGACTAGATGAGACCCAGTACTTC,CASSFGLDETQYF
TRBV7-3,.,TRBJ2-1,once,TGTGCCAGCAGCTTAAGGCGGGGTGAGGTGGCCGAAATCAATGAGCAGTTCTTC,CASSLRRGEVAEINEQFF
TRBV2,TRBD2,TRBJ2-5,.,TGTGCCAGCAGGGGGGCTAGCGGGGGGGCCTCGGCGGAGACCCAGTACTTC,CASRGASGGASAETQYF
TRBV14,.,TRBJ1-6,.,TGTGCCAGCAGCCAAGATCAGAGGTATTCACCCCTCCACTTT,CASSQDQRYSPLHF